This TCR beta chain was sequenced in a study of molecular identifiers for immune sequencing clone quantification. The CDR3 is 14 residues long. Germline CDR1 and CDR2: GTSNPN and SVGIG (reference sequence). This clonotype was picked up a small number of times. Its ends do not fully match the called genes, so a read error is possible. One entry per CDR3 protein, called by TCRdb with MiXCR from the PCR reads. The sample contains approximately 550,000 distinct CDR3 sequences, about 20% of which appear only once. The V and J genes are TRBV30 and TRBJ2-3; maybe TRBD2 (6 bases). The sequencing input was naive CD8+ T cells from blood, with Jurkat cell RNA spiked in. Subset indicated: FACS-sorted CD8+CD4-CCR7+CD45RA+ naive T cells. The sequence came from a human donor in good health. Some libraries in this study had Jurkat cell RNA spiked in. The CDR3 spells CAWSVRGSPIDSVF. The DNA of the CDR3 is TGTGCCTGGAGTGTACGGGGGTCCCCAATTGACTCCGTTTTT.